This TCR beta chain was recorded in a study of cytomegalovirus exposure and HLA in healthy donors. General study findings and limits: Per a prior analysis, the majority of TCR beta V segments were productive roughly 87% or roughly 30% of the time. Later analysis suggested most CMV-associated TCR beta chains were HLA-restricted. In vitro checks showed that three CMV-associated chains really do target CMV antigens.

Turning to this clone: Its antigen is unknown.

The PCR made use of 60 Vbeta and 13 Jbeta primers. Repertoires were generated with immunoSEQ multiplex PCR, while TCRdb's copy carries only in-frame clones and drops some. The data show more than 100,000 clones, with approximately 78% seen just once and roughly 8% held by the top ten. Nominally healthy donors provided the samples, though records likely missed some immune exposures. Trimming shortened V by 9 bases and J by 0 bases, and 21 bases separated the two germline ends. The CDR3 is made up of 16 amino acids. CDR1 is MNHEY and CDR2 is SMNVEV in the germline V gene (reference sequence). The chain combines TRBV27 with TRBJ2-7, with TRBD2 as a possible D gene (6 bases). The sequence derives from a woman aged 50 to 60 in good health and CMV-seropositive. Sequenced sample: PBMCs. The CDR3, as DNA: TGTGCCAGTAGGACCAACCGGGACGGGAGCTCCTACGAGCAGTACTTC. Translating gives CASRTNRDGSSYEQYF.